The 25 T cell receptor beta chains below were found in one sample sequenced in a study of blood T cell repertoires in COVID-19. Measured with immunoSEQ multiplex PCR; TCRdb has only the in-frame clones, and not every one. This table holds about 310,000 clones, roughly 91% found once. Sequences were obtained from peripheral blood. The receptors shown here come from a man between 45 and 60 years old with active or convalescent COVID-19.

This clone has only a few counts. V is TRBV19 and J is TRBJ1-2, with 8 bases lining up with TRBD1. Germline CDR1 LNHDA, CDR2 SQIVND (reference sequence). V gave up 9 bases and J gave up 2 bases; unmatched junction bases: 5. This CDR3 region has 13 residues. CDR3 DNA sequence: TGTGCCAGCCTGGACAGGGCCAACTATGGCTACACCTTC. Encoded protein: CASLDRANYGYTF.

Remarks on this clone: The junction departs from germline at one end; a sequencing error may be responsible. This chain connects TRBV28 to TRBJ2-1, with 7 bases identical to TRBD1. Germline V gene lookup returns CDR1 MDHEN and CDR2 SYDVKM. The CDR3 has 12 residues. CDR3 bases: TGTGCCAGCAGTTCCTCGGACAGGCCCCCCGTCTTC. This sequence encodes CASSSSDRPPVF.

The rearrangement links TRBV11-2 to TRBJ2-2, with 7 bases lining up with TRBD1. Per germline, CDR1 SGHAT and CDR2 FQNNGV. CDR3 length equals 18 residues. The junction had 14 bases not matched to a gene; V was cut back by 1 base and J by 6 bases. This CDR3 reads CASSLVPRGTGVPGELFF. The CDR3 region has the DNA TGTGCCAGCAGCTTAGTTCCCAGAGGAACAGGGGTTCCCGGGGAGCTGTTTTTT.

The chain recombines TRBV5-1 with TRBJ2-1; 11 bases agree with TRBD2. Losses at the gene ends were 4 bases for V and 10 bases for J; bases not matched to a gene: 4. This CDR3 contains 13 residues. The germline CDR1 and CDR2 sequences are SGHRS and YFSETQ. CDR3 nucleotides: TGCGCCAGCAGCCCGACTAGCGGGGACGAGCAGTTCTTC. This sequence encodes CASSPTSGDEQFF.

V gene TRBV6-6 combines with J gene TRBJ1-3, with D unresolved. This CDR3 has 16 residues. The V gene's germline CDR1 is MNHNY and CDR2 SVGAGI (reference sequence). The V end was cut by 4 bases, the J end by 0 bases, with 13 bases between. The CDR3 is CASSSIRSYSGNTIYF. In DNA form, the CDR3 reads TGTGCCAGCAGTTCGATCAGGTCCTACTCTGGAAACACCATATATTTT.

The CDR3 spells CASSPRRLAGGEQYF. CDR3 sequence (DNA): TGTGCCAGCAGTCCACGGAGGCTAGCGGGAGGCGAGCAGTACTTC. The chain links TRBV28 to TRBJ2-7, with 11 bases aligning to TRBD2. V was pared by 5 bases and J by 6 bases, with 9 bases of the junction left unmatched. Per germline, CDR1 MDHEN and CDR2 SYDVKM. CDR3 length equals 15 residues. The complete variable domain, with remaining parts taken from reference TRBV28 and TRBJ2-7, reads DVKVTQSSRYLVKRTGEKVFLECVQDMDHENMFWYRQDPGLGLRLIYFSYDVKMKEKGDIPEGYSVSREKKERFSLILESASTNQTSMYLCASSPRRLAGGEQYFGPGTRLTVT.

The chain is built from TRBV28 and TRBJ1-2; 7 bases are a match to TRBD1. The CDR3 has 16 residues. Germline V gene data show CDR1 as MDHEN and CDR2 as SYDVKM. CDR3 nucleotide sequence: TGTGCGAGCTTGGGGACAGTGGGATCAGCAAACTATGGCTACACCTTC. It yields the protein CASLGTVGSANYGYTF.

This sequence joins TRBV7-4 and TRBJ2-3; 8 nucleotides match TRBD2. Trimming at V came to 9 bases and at J to 4 bases, leaving 15 bases not matched to a gene. The CDR3 loop spans 16 amino acids. The germline V gene has CDR1 SGHVT and CDR2 SQSDAQ. CDR3 region: CARAPRGGFFPDTQYF. CDR3 DNA sequence: TGTGCCAGAGCCCCCCGGGGGGGGTTTTTCCCAGATACGCAGTATTTT.

This clone came up once. The chain employs TRBV11-2 and TRBJ2-3; D remains ambiguous. This CDR3 has 13 amino acids. From germline, CDR1 is SGHAT and CDR2 FQNNGV. V lost 1 base and J lost 3, with 5 bases in between. The CDR3 DNA reads TGTGCCAGCAGCTTAGTAGAGACAGATACGCAGTATTTT. Translated: CASSLVETDTQYF.

The chain combines TRBV19 with TRBJ1-1; D call uncertain. Trimming removed 2 bases from V and 1 base from J, with 8 bases in between. CDR1 and CDR2 from the germline V gene are LNHDA and SQIVND (reference sequence). This CDR3 has 14 amino acids. The CDR3 region has the DNA TGTGCCAGTAGTATACAACACGCGAACACTGAAGCTTTCTTT. It is translated as CASSIQHANTEAFF. The complete variable domain, with remaining parts taken from reference TRBV19 and TRBJ1-1, reads DGGITQSPKYLFRKEGQNVTLSCEQNLNHDAMYWYRQDPGQGLRLIYYSQIVNDFQKGDIAEGYSVSREKKESFPLTVTSAQKNPTAFYLCASSIQHANTEAFFGQGTRLTVV.

The CDR3 DNA reads TGCCCCCCCCGCCGGCTAGGGGGAGGGGACACCATATATTTT. Amino acid sequence: CPPRRLGGGDTIYF. The gene calls are TRBV4-1 and TRBJ1-3; a possible D gene is TRBD1 (6 bases). From germline, CDR1 is MGHRA and CDR2 YSYEKL. This CDR3 comprises 14 residues.

This chain joins TRBV4-3 and TRBJ1-3, with D tentatively TRBD1 (5 bases). The CDR3 covers 15 residues. The V gene lost 2 bases and the J gene lost 0 bases, with 8 bases spanning the gap. Germline values: CDR1 LGHNA, CDR2 YSLEER. DNA for the CDR3: TGCGCCAGCAGCCAATTCAGGGTCTCTGGAAACACCATATATTTT. It is translated as CASSQFRVSGNTIYF.

The CDR3 sequence: CASSKHGTSGSSAYEQYF. The CDR3 coding sequence is TGTGCCAGCAGCAAGCACGGGACTAGCGGGAGTTCCGCCTACGAGCAGTACTTC. The chain couples TRBV7-3 to TRBJ2-7; 14 bases match TRBD2. This CDR3 is 18 amino acids long. The V and J ends lost 5 bases and 2 bases, in that order; junction bases with no gene match: 11. CDR1 is SGHTA, CDR2 FQGTGA, per germline.

This sequence joins TRBV2 and TRBJ2-2; D is perhaps TRBD1 (6 bases). CDR1 is SNHLY, CDR2 FYNNEI, per germline. The CDR3 runs to 15 residues. V was clipped by 4 bases and J by 3 bases, with 12 bases between them. The CDR3 bases are TGTGCCAGCAGTGTACAGGGTCAAGACACCGGGGAGCTGTTTTTT. Translation: CASSVQGQDTGELFF.

The CDR3 protein is CASSRASIGGNTQYF. In DNA form, the CDR3 reads TGTGCCAGCAGTCGAGCTAGCATCGGGGGGAATACGCAGTATTTT. The chain combines TRBV28 with TRBJ2-3, with 7 bases lining up with TRBD2. The CDR3 consists of 15 residues. The J segment lost 7 bases and the V segment lost 5 bases, leaving 12 bases of the junction unmatched. The germline V gene encodes CDR1 MDHEN and CDR2 SYDVKM.

The V gene is TRBV4-1, the J gene TRBJ2-1; 10 bases agree with TRBD2. This CDR3 is built from 16 residues. The germline V gene encodes CDR1 MGHRA and CDR2 YSYEKL. Unmatched junction bases numbered 6, after V lost 4 bases and J lost 3 bases. CDR3 in amino acids: CASSPSGRTVYNEQFF. The CDR3 DNA follows: TGCGCCAGCAGCCCTAGCGGGAGAACGGTCTACAATGAGCAGTTCTTC.

The chain joins TRBV5-6 to TRBJ2-1, with 7 positions matching TRBD1. CDR1 and CDR2 from the germline V gene are SGHDT and YYEEEE. V gave up 4 bases and J gave up 4 bases; unmatched junction bases: 8. The CDR3 is 15 residues long. CDR3 sequence: CASSRTGTVYNEQFF. CDR3 bases: TGTGCCAGCAGCCGCACCGGGACAGTGTACAATGAGCAGTTCTTC.

This chain joins TRBV11-2 and TRBJ1-4; the D gene is possibly TRBD1 (6 bases). V was shortened by 4 bases and J by 7 bases, with 16 bases between the two germline ends. Germline CDR1 is SGHAT and CDR2 is FQNNGV. The CDR3 spans 15 residues. CDR3 sequence: CASSSAAVQGEKLFF. The CDR3, as DNA: TGTGCCAGCAGCTCCGCTGCTGTACAGGGTGAAAAACTGTTTTTT.

The chain recombines TRBV29-1 with TRBJ1-1, with D possibly being TRBD1 (6 bases). V lost 6 bases to trimming and J lost 0 bases, with 11 bases between them. CDR1 SQVTM and CDR2 ANQGSEA come from the germline V gene. The CDR3 covers 13 residues. CDR3 in DNA: TGCAGCGTACCCGCAGGGGTGAACACTGAAGCTTTCTTT. It encodes CSVPAGVNTEAFF.

The chain links TRBV6-2 or TRBV6-3 to TRBJ2-3, with D possibly matching TRBD2 (6 bases). This CDR3 region has 19 residues. The germline V gene encodes CDR1 MNHEY and CDR2 SVGEGT. The V end was cut by 2 bases, the J end by 1 base, with 22 bases between. Here the CDR3 reads CASSYPRGPPSSRTDTQYF. DNA for the CDR3: TGTGCCAGCAGTTACCCGCGGGGACCCCCCTCGTCGCGCACAGATACGCAGTATTTT.

The V call is TRBV15, the J call TRBJ1-1, with TRBD1 matching 7 bases. This CDR3 is 14 amino acids long. Germline values: CDR1 LNHNV, CDR2 YYDKDF (reference sequence). Unmatched junction bases numbered 6, after V lost 5 bases and J lost 3 bases. The CDR3, as DNA: TGTGCCACCAGCCAGGGGACAGTCGACACTGAAGCTTTCTTT. This sequence encodes CATSQGTVDTEAFF.

This chain's CDR3 is CASSLGGQGRSGANVLTF. The CDR3 nucleotides are TGTGCCAGCAGCTTGGGGGGACAGGGACGCTCTGGGGCCAACGTCCTGACTTTC. The chain combines TRBV5-4 with TRBJ2-6; TRBD1 matches at 9 bases. The CDR3 contains 18 residues. CDR1 is SGHNT and CDR2 is YYREEE in the germline V gene (reference sequence). V gave up 0 bases and J gave up 0 bases; unmatched junction bases: 4. The complete variable domain, with remaining parts taken from reference TRBV5-4 and TRBJ2-6, reads ETGVTQSPTHLIKTRGQQVTLRCSSQSGHNTVSWYQQALGQGPQFIFQYYREEENGRGNFPPRFSGLQFPNYSSELNVNALELDDSALYLCASSLGGQGRSGANVLTFGAGSRLTVL.

The chain couples TRBV24-1 to TRBJ2-7, with 7 bases lining up with TRBD2. CDR1 is KGHDR, CDR2 SFDVKD, per germline. The CDR3 covers 13 residues. Unmatched junction bases numbered 7, after V lost 7 bases and J lost 5 bases. CDR3 DNA sequence: TGTGCCACCAGCGGGACTAACCAAAACGAGCAGTACTTC. This gives the protein CATSGTNQNEQYF.

In DNA form, the CDR3 reads TGTGCCAGCTCACCACCAGGCGGGGCTTTCTACGAGCAGTACTTC. The encoded protein is CASSPPGGAFYEQYF. The chain carries TRBV18 and TRBJ2-7; TRBD2 is a possible D gene (6 bases). The CDR3 has 15 amino acids. Germline V lookup: CDR1 KGHSH, CDR2 LQKENI. V lost 0 bases and J lost 3, with 12 bases in between.

This sequence joins TRBV7-2 and TRBJ1-2; 8 nucleotides line up with TRBD1. There are 14 residues in the CDR3. Per the germline V gene, CDR1 is SGHTA and CDR2 is FQGNSA. The V segment lost 6 bases and the J segment 4 bases; nucleotides outside the gene matches: 7. CDR3 sequence (DNA): TGTGCCAGCAGACCCGGGACAGGCCCCTATGGCTACACCTTC. It is translated as CASRPGTGPYGYTF.